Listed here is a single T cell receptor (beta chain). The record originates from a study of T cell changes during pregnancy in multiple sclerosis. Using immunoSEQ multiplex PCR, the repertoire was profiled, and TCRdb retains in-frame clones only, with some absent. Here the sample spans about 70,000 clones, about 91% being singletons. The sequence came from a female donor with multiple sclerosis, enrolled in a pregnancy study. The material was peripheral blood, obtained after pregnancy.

The CDR3 spells CASSLSRNYGYTF. CDR3 DNA: TGTGCCAGCAGTTTATCGCGTAACTATGGCTACACCTTC. The J gene is TRBJ1-2, the V gene TRBV27; the D is unclear. The CDR3 spans 13 residues. Germline V lookup: CDR1 MNHEY, CDR2 SMNVEV (reference sequence). The germline V and J ends were trimmed by 0 bases and 1 base, with 3 bases remaining between them.